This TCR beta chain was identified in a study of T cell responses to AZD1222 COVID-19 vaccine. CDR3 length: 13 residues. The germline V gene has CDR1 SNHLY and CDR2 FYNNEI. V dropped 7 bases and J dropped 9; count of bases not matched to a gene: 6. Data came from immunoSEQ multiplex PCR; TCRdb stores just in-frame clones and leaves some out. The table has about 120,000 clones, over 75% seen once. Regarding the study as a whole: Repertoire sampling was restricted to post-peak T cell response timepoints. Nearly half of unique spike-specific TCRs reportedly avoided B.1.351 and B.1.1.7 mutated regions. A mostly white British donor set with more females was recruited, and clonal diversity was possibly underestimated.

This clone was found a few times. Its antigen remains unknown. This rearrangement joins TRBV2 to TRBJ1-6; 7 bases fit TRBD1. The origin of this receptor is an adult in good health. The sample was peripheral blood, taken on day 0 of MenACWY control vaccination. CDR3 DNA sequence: TGTGCCAGCAATCGACAGGGTCCTTCACCCCTCCACTTT. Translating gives CASNRQGPSPLHF.